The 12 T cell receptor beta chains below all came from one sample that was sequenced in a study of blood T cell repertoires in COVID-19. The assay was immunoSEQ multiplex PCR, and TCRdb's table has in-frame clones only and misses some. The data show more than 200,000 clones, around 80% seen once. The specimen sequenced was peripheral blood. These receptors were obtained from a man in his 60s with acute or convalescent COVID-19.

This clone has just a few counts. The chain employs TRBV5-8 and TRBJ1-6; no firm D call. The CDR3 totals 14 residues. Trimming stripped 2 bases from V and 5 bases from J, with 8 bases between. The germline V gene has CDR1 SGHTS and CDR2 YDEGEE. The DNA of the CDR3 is TGTGCCAGCAGCTTCCGCGGGAATAATTCACCCCTCCACTTT. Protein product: CASSFRGNNSPLHF.

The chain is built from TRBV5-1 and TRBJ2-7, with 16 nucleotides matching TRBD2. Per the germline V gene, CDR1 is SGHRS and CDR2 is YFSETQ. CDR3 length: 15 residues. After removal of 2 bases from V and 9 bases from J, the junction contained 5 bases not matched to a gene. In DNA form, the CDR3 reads TGCGCCAGCAGCTTATCCGGGACTAGCGGGGGGGTGCAGTACTTC. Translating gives CASSLSGTSGGVQYF. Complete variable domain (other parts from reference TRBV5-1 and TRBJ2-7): KAGVTQTPRYLIKTRGQQVTLSCSPISGHRSVSWYQQTPGQGLQFLFEYFSETQRNKGNFPGRFSGRQFSNSRSEMNVSTLELGDSALYLCASSLSGTSGGVQYFGPGTRLTVT.

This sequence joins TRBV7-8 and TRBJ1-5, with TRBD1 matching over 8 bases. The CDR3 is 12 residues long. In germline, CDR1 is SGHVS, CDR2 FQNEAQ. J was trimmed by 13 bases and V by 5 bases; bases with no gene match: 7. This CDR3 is CASSPRTGNQHF. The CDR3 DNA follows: TGTGCCAGCAGCCCCCGGACAGGGAATCAGCATTTT.

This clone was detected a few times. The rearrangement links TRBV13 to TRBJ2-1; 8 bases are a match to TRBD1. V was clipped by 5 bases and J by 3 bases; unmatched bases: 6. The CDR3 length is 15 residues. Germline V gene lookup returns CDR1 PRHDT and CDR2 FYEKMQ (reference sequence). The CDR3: CASSATGAGYNEQFF. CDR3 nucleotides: TGTGCCAGCAGCGCGACAGGGGCGGGCTACAATGAGCAGTTCTTC.

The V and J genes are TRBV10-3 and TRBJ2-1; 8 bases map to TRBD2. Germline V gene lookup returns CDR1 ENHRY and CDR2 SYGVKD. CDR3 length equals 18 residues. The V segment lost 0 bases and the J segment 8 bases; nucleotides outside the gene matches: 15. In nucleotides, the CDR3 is TGTGCCATCAGTGAGTCGAAAGGGAAGCGGGAGAGTAGGGATGAGCAGTTCTTC. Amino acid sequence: CAISESKGKRESRDEQFF.

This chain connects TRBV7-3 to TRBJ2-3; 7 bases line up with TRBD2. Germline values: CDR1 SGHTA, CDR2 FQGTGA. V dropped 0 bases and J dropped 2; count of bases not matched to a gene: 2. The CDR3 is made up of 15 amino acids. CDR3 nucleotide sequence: TGTGCCAGCAGCTTAACTAGCGGGTACACAGATACGCAGTATTTT. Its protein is CASSLTSGYTDTQYF. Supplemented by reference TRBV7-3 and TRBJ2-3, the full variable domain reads GAGVSQTPSNKVTEKGKYVELRCDPISGHTALYWYRQSLGQGPEFLIYFQGTGAADDSGLPNDRFFAVRPEGSVSTLKIQRTERGDSAVYLCASSLTSGYTDTQYFGPGTRLTVL.

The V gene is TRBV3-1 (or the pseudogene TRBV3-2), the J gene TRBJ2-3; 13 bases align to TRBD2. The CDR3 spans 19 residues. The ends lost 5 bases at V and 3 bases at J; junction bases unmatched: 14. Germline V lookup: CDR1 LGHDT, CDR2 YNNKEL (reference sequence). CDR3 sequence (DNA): TGTGCCAGCAGCGACGAAATTTCACTAGCGGGAGGGCAAACAGATACGCAGTATTTT. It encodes CASSDEISLAGGQTDTQYF.

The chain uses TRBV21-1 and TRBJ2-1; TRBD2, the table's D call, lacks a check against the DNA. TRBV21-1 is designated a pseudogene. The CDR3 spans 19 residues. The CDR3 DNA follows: TGTGCCAGCAGCGGGGCTCGGAATGGCGGGGGAGAATCCTACAATGAGCAGTTCTTC. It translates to CASSGARNGGGESYNEQFF.

The CDR3, as DNA: TGTGCCAGCAGCGCCGGGACAGTTTATAATTCACCCCTCCACTTT. Translated, it gives CASSAGTVYNSPLHF. The V call is TRBV7-2, the J call TRBJ1-6; 7 nucleotides match TRBD1. Germline CDR1 and CDR2: SGHTA and FQGNSA. This CDR3 region has 15 residues. Trimming cost V 5 bases and J 4 bases; bases outside gene matches: 5.

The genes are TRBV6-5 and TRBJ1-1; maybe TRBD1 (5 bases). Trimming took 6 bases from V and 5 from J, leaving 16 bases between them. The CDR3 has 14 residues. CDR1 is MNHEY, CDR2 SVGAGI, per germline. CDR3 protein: CASRPGGARTEAFF. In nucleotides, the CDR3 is TGTGCCAGCAGGCCTGGTGGGGCTCGGACTGAAGCTTTCTTT.

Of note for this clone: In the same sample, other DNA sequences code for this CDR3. For the CDR3, the DNA is TGTGCCAGCAGTTTTGGGACAGCCTATGGCTACACCTTC. Protein sequence: CASSFGTAYGYTF. The chain couples TRBV27 to TRBJ1-2; 7 nucleotides agree with TRBD1. The CDR3 is 13 residues long. Germline CDR1 and CDR2: MNHEY and SMNVEV (reference sequence). Unmatched junction bases numbered 2, after V lost 3 bases and J lost 4 bases.

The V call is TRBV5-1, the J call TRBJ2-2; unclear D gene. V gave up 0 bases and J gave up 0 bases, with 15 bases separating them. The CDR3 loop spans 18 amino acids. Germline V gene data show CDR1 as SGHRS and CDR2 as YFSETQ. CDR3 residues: CASSLESSQVANTGELFF. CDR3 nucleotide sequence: TGCGCCAGCAGCTTGGAGTCGAGTCAGGTCGCGAACACCGGGGAGCTGTTTTTT.